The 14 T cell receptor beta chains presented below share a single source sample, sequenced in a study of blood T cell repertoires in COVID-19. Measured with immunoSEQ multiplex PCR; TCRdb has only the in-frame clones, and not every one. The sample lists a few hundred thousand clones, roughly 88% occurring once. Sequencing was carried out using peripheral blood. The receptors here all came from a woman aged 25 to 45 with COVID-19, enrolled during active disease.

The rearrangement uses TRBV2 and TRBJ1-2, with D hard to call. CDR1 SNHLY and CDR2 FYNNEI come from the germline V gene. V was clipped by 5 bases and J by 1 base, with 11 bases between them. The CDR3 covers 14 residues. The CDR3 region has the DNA TGTGCCAGCAGTATTATCCTCCGTAACTATGGCTACACCTTC. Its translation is CASSIILRNYGYTF.

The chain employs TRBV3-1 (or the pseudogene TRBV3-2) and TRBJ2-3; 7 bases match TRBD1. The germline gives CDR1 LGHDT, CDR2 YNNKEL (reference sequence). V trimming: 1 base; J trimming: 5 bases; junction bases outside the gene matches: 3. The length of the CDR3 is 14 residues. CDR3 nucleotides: TGTGCCAGCAGCCAAGGAGGGGGCGTAGATACGCAGTATTTT. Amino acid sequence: CASSQGGGVDTQYF.

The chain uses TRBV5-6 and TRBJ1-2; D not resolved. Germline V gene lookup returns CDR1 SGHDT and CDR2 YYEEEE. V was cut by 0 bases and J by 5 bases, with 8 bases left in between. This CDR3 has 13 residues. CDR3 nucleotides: TGTGCCAGCAGCTTGGACAGATCGTATGGCTACACCTTC. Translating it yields CASSLDRSYGYTF.

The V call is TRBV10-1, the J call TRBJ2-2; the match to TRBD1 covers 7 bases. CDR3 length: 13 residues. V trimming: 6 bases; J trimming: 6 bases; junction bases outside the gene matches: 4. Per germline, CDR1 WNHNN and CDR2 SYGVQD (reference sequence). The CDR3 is CASSDQGAGELFF. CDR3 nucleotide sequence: TGCGCCAGCAGCGACCAGGGGGCCGGGGAGCTGTTTTTT.

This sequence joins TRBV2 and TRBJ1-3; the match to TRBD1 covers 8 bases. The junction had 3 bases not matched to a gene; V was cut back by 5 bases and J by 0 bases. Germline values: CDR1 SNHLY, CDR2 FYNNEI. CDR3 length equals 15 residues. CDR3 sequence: CASSTQGGSGNTIYF. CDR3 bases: TGTGCCAGCAGTACACAGGGGGGCTCTGGAAACACCATATATTTT.

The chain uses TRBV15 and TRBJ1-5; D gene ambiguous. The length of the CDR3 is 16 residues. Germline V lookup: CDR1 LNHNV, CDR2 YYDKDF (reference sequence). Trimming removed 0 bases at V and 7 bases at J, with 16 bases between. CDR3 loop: CATSREGPDSGQPQHF. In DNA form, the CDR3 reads TGTGCCACCAGCAGAGAGGGCCCTGACTCGGGGCAGCCCCAGCATTTT. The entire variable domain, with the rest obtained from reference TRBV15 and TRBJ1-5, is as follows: DAMVIQNPRYQVTQFGKPVTLSCSQTLNHNVMYWYQQKSSQAPKLLFHYYDKDFNNEADTPDNFQSRRPNTSFCFLDIRSPGLGDTAMYLCATSREGPDSGQPQHFGDGTRLSIL.

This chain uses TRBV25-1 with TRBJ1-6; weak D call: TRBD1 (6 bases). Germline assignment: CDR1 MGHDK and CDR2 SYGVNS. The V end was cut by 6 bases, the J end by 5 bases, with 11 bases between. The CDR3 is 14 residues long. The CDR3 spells CASSFTGNNSPLHF. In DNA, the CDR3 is TGTGCCAGCAGCTTCACAGGGAATAATTCACCCCTCCACTTT.

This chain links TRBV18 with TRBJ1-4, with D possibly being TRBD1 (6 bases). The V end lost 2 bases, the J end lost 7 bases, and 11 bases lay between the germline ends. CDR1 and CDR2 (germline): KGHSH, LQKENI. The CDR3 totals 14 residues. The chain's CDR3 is CASSPAGGLEKLFF. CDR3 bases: TGTGCCAGCTCACCAGCCGGGGGGCTTGAAAAACTGTTTTTT.

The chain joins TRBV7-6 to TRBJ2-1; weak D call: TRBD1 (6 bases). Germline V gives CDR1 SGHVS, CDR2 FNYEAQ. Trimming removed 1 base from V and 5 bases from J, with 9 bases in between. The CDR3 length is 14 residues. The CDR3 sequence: CASSLGGQNNEQFF. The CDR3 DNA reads TGTGCCAGCAGCTTAGGGGGGCAGAACAATGAGCAGTTCTTC.

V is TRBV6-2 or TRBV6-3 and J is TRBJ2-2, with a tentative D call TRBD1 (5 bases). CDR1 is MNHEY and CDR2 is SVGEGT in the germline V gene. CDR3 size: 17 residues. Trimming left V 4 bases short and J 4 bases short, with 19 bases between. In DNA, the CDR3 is TGTGCCAGCAGTTCCCCGAGGATGGGGCCCCCCACCGGGGAGCTGTTTTTT. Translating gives CASSSPRMGPPTGELFF.

CDR3 in DNA: TGTGCCAGCTCCCCCAGCGGACCGAACACCGGGGAGCTGTTTTTT. Translating it yields CASSPSGPNTGELFF. This chain links TRBV18 with TRBJ2-2, with D possibly TRBD2 on 5 matching bases. Germline loops: CDR1 KGHSH, CDR2 LQKENI. The CDR3 spans 15 residues. The V gene lost 6 bases and the J gene lost 0 bases, with 11 bases spanning the gap.

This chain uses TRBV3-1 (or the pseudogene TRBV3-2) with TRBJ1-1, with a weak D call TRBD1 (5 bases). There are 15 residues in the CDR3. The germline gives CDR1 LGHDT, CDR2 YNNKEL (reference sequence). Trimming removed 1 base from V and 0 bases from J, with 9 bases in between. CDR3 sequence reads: CASSQAAGVNTEAFF. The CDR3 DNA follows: TGTGCCAGCAGCCAAGCTGCGGGGGTGAACACTGAAGCTTTCTTT.

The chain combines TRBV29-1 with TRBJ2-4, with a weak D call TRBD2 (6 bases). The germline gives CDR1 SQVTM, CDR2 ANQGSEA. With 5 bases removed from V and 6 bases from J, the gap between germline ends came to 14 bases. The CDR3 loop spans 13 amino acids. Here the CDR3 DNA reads TGCAGCGTTAAAACCGGGACTGGAAACATTCAGTACTTC. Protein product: CSVKTGTGNIQYF.

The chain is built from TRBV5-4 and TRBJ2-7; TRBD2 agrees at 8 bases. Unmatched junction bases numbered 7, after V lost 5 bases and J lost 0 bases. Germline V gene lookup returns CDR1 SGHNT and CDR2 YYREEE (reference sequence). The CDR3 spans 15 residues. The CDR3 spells CASSGGLEPSYEQYF. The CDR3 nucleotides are TGTGCCAGCAGTGGGGGACTAGAACCCTCCTACGAGCAGTACTTC.